This T cell receptor beta chain was sequenced for a study of shared clonotypes between healthy human individuals. Points on this clone: Relative to the germline gene, one junction end is altered; a read error may explain this.

Some clones are missing from TCRdb's copy, which holds only in-frame ones; the method was immunoSEQ multiplex PCR. The sample holds 2,500,000 or so clones, over 85% seen once. The CDR3 consists of 15 residues. Germline V gives CDR1 SGHAT, CDR2 FQNNGV. The receptor's source is a young man in good health. Some clones in this sample may be carry-over from other donors' samples. Sequencing input: naive CD4+ T cells from PBMCs. Specified subset: CD45RA+ positively selected. The V and J genes are TRBV11-2 and TRBJ2-1; D gene uncertain. The CDR3 spells CASSLAAGAYNEQFF. DNA of the CDR3: TGTGCCAGCAGTTTAGCCGCTGGTGCCTACAATGAGCAGTTCTTC.